Below, 18 T cell receptor beta chains from the same sample are listed, as sequenced in a study of Ad26.COV2.S vaccination and SARS-CoV-2 variants. Repertoires were generated with immunoSEQ multiplex PCR, while TCRdb's copy carries only in-frame clones and drops some. The table shows about half a million clones, with about nine tenths occurring only once. The sample's treatment: about 20 received Ad26.COV2.S at low or high dose, single or two shots; about five received placebo; per-sample allocation not given. Day 63 after the first injection of vaccine or placebo was the sampling time. Sample: peripheral blood, taken in a trial of Ad26.COV2.S vaccine versus placebo. These receptor sequences come from a person between 18 and 65 years old who received the Ad26.COV2.S COVID-19 vaccine or a placebo.

This clone was seen a single time. The chain is built from TRBV10-3 and TRBJ2-7; 9 bases match TRBD2. The CDR3 has 14 residues. Looked up from germline, CDR1 is ENHRY and CDR2 is SYGVKD. V gave up 2 bases and J gave up 3 bases; unmatched junction bases: 2. CDR3 sequence reads: CAISEAGGHYEQYF. In nucleotides, the CDR3 is TGTGCCATCAGTGAGGCGGGGGGGCACTACGAGCAGTACTTC.

The chain employs TRBV18 and TRBJ2-5; D tentatively fits TRBD1 or TRBD2 (6 bases each). With 0 bases removed from V and 6 bases from J, the gap between germline ends came to 17 bases. This CDR3 has 16 residues. The germline V gene encodes CDR1 KGHSH and CDR2 LQKENI. The CDR3 loop reads CASSPPGAGLGKTQYF. The CDR3 nucleotides are TGTGCCAGCTCACCACCGGGGGCGGGGTTGGGAAAGACCCAGTACTTC.

The genes are TRBV7-2 and TRBJ1-1, with 8 bases that match TRBD1. The V gene's germline CDR1 is SGHTA and CDR2 FQGNSA. This CDR3 region has 13 residues. V dropped 10 bases and J dropped 0; count of bases not matched to a gene: 4. CDR3 DNA sequence: TGTGCCACCCGACAGGGGATGAACACTGAAGCTTTCTTT. Protein: CATRQGMNTEAFF.

The chain combines TRBV4-3 with TRBJ2-5; D gene unclear. Trimming pared 2 bases from V and 9 bases from J, leaving 13 bases between. This CDR3 spans 13 amino acids. The germline CDR1 and CDR2 sequences are LGHNA and YSLEER. CDR3 sequence (DNA): TGCGCCAGCAGCCAATTCTTCGCCGAGGCCCAGTACTTC. Its translation: CASSQFFAEAQYF.

A single count supports this clone. V usage is TRBV18 and J usage is TRBJ2-5; D is ambiguous. Germline V gene data show CDR1 as KGHSH and CDR2 as LQKENI. The CDR3 has 14 residues. The V gene lost 1 base and the J gene lost 5 bases, with 11 bases spanning the gap. The CDR3 spells CASSPQGVRETQYF. DNA for the CDR3: TGTGCCAGCTCACCACAAGGCGTTAGGGAGACCCAGTACTTC.

The chain is built from TRBV5-1 and TRBJ1-1; 8 bases are shared with TRBD1. Germline CDR1 reads SGHRS; CDR2 reads YFSETQ. J lost 5 bases, V lost 3 bases, and 6 bases had no gene match. The CDR3 runs 14 residues. The CDR3 DNA reads TGCGCCAGCAGCTCTGGACAGGGAGAAACTGAAGCTTTCTTT. Protein product: CASSSGQGETEAFF.

The chain uses TRBV6-6 and TRBJ1-5; TRBD1 might be the D (5 bases). In germline, CDR1 is MNHNY, CDR2 SVGAGI (reference sequence). The CDR3 extends over 16 amino acids. V was clipped by 4 bases and J by 0 bases, with 13 bases between them. CDR3 sequence (DNA): TGTGCCAGCAGTTCACTTCAGGGATCTAGCAATCAGCCCCAGCATTTT. Protein sequence: CASSSLQGSSNQPQHF.

This chain joins TRBV19 and TRBJ1-1; D possibly corresponds to TRBD1 (5 bases). Deletions cut 10 bases from V and 4 bases from J, with 25 bases between. CDR1 and CDR2 from the germline V gene are LNHDA and SQIVND (reference sequence). This CDR3 contains 16 residues. CDR3 sequence: CATPYARVDPGTEAFF. The DNA for the CDR3 is TGTGCCACCCCGTACGCCAGGGTAGATCCTGGCACTGAAGCTTTCTTT.

Written as DNA, the CDR3 is TGTGCCAGCAGTTTTGACAGGGCAAGACGGCCCCAGCATTTT. Translating it yields CASSFDRARRPQHF. V gene TRBV6-2 or TRBV6-3 combines with J gene TRBJ1-5; 7 nucleotides agree with TRBD1. The CDR3 is made up of 14 amino acids. Germline V gives CDR1 MNHEY, CDR2 SVGEGT. The V and J ends lost 4 bases and 9 bases, in that order; junction bases with no gene match: 9.

The genes are TRBV4-1 and TRBJ2-1; the D call may be TRBD1 or TRBD2 (5 bases each). Germline values: CDR1 MGHRA, CDR2 YSYEKL. The CDR3 is made up of 17 amino acids. With 4 bases removed from V and 0 bases from J, the gap between germline ends came to 16 bases. DNA of the CDR3: TGCGCCAGCAGCCTGGAGGACATTCACCTCTCCTACAATGAGCAGTTCTTC. It translates to CASSLEDIHLSYNEQFF.

The chain carries TRBV5-8 and TRBJ2-5; D possibly corresponds to TRBD1 (7 bases). In germline, CDR1 is SGHTS, CDR2 YDEGEE. The CDR3 is 16 residues long. The V end was cut by 0 bases, the J end by 1 base, with 13 bases between. CDR3 region: CASSLAPRGVQETQYF. The CDR3 coding sequence is TGTGCCAGCAGCTTGGCCCCCAGGGGGGTCCAAGAGACCCAGTACTTC. Combining the CDR3 with reference TRBV5-8 and TRBJ2-5 gives the whole variable domain EAGVTQSPTHLIKTRGQQATLRCSPISGHTSVYWYQQALGLGLQFLLWYDEGEERNRGNFPPRFSGRQFPNYSSELNVNALELEDSALYLCASSLAPRGVQETQYFGPGTRLLVL.

The CDR3 coding sequence is TGTGCCAGTGAGCCGACAGGCAGTCGGTACGAGCAGTACTTC. It is translated as CASEPTGSRYEQYF. The chain couples TRBV25-1 to TRBJ2-7; tentative D call: TRBD1 (6 bases). The CDR3 covers 14 residues. V was shortened by 9 bases and J by 4 bases, with 19 bases between the two germline ends. CDR1 is MGHDK and CDR2 is SYGVNS in the germline V gene.

This clone was seen many times. The gene calls are TRBV18 and TRBJ1-1; D not certain. This CDR3 has 14 amino acids. Germline V gives CDR1 KGHSH, CDR2 LQKENI. The V gene lost 5 bases and the J gene lost 3 bases, with 13 bases spanning the gap. The CDR3 DNA follows: TGTGCCAGCTCATCTAGGTCATGGGACACTGAAGCTTTCTTT. As protein: CASSSRSWDTEAFF. The variable domain in full, with the rest retrieved from reference TRBV18 and TRBJ1-1, is NAGVMQNPRHLVRRRGQEARLRCSPMKGHSHVYWYRQLPEEGLKFMVYLQKENIIDESGMPKERFSAEFPKEGPSILRIQQVVRGDSAAYFCASSSRSWDTEAFFGQGTRLTVV.

The rearrangement links TRBV18 to TRBJ2-7, with 10 bases fitting TRBD1. The V segment lost 3 bases and the J segment 5 bases; nucleotides outside the gene matches: 7. CDR3 length: 15 amino acids. Germline lookup yields CDR1 KGHSH and CDR2 LQKENI. CDR3 in DNA: TGTGCCAGCTCACCTCAACCGGGACAGGGGAACGAGCAGTACTTC. It codes for CASSPQPGQGNEQYF. The variable domain in full, completed from reference TRBV18 and TRBJ2-7, reads NAGVMQNPRHLVRRRGQEARLRCSPMKGHSHVYWYRQLPEEGLKFMVYLQKENIIDESGMPKERFSAEFPKEGPSILRIQQVVRGDSAAYFCASSPQPGQGNEQYFGPGTRLTVT.

This chain links TRBV7-2 with TRBJ2-3, with no clear D. V was clipped by 5 bases and J by 6 bases, with 12 bases between them. The CDR3 covers 13 residues. Germline CDR1 and CDR2: SGHTA and FQGNSA. In nucleotides, the CDR3 is TGTGCCAGCAGCCTATTCCTGGCTGATACGCAGTATTTT. Translation gives CASSLFLADTQYF. The whole variable domain, filled in from reference TRBV7-2 and TRBJ2-3, reads GAGVSQSPSNKVTEKGKDVELRCDPISGHTALYWYRQSLGQGLEFLIYFQGNSAPDKSGLPSDRFSAERTGGSVSTLTIQRTQQEDSAVYLCASSLFLADTQYFGPGTRLTVL.

The chain joins TRBV27 to TRBJ1-1; D remains unclear. The germline CDR1 and CDR2 sequences are MNHEY and SMNVEV (reference sequence). The V and J ends lost 1 base and 1 base respectively, with 10 bases between them. CDR3 length: 15 amino acids. The CDR3 DNA sequence: TGTGCCAGCAGTTTATTGCGCAGGCAGAACACTGAAGCTTTCTTT. It translates to CASSLLRRQNTEAFF.

J is TRBJ2-1 and V is TRBV5-1; 9 bases are a match to TRBD2. Trimming cost V 5 bases and J 1 base; bases outside gene matches: 7. The CDR3 spans 16 residues. CDR1 and CDR2 (germline): SGHRS, YFSETQ. Here the CDR3 reads CASRLAGPGSYNEQFF. CDR3 coding DNA: TGCGCCAGCAGACTAGCGGGCCCCGGGTCCTACAATGAGCAGTTCTTC.

The V call is TRBV5-5, the J call TRBJ2-1, with TRBD2 identical over 10 bases. The ends lost 6 bases at V and 10 bases at J; junction bases unmatched: 16. Germline assignment: CDR1 SGHKS and CDR2 YYEKEE (reference sequence). The CDR3 sequence is 16 residues long. In DNA form, the CDR3 reads TGTGCCAGCAACGCAGGGAGCGGGAGGGCCCAGACAGAGCAGTTCTTC. Protein product: CASNAGSGRAQTEQFF.